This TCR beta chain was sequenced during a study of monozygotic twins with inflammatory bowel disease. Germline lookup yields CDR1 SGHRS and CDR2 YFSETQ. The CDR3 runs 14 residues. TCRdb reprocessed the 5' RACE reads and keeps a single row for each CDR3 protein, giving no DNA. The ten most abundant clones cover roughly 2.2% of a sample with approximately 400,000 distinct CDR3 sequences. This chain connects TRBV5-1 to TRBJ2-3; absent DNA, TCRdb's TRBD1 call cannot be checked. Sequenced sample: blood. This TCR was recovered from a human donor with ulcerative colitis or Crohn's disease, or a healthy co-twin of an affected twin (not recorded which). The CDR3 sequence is CASSGGRNTDTQYF.